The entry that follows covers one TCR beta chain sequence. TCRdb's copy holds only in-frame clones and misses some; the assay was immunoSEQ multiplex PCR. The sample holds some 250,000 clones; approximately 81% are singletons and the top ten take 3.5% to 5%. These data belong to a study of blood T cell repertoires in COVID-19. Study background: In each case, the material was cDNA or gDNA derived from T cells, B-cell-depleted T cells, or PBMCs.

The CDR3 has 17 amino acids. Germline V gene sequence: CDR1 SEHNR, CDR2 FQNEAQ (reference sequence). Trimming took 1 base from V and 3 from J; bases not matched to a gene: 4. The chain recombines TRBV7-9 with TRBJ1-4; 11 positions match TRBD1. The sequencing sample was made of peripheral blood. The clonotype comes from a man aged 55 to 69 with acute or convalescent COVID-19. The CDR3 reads CASSLVDRGQANEKLFF. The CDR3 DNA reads TGTGCCAGCAGCTTAGTGGACAGGGGGCAGGCTAATGAAAAACTGTTTTTT.